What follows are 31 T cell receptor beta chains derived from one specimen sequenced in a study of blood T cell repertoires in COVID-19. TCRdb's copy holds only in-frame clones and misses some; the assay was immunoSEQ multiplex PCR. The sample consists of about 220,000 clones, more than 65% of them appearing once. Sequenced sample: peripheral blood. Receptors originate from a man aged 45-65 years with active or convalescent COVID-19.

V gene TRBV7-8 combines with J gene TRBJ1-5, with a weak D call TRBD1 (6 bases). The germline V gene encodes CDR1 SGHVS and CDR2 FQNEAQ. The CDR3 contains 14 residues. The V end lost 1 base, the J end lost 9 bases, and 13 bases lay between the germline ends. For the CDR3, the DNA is TGTGCCAGCAGCTTAGTCAGTTTGGGGGCGCCCCAGCATTTT. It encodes CASSLVSLGAPQHF.

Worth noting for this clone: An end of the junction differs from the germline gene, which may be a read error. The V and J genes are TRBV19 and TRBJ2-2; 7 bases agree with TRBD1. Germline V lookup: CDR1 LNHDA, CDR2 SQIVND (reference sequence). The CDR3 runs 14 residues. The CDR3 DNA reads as TGTGCCAGTAGAATAGGGGGCAACACCGGGGAGCTGTTTTTT. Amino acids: CASRIGGNTGELFF.

The CDR3 spells CASSVSGGHEQYF. The CDR3 nucleotides read TGTGCCAGCAGTGTTAGTGGGGGCCACGAGCAGTACTTC. This chain links TRBV27 with TRBJ2-7, with a tentative D call TRBD1 (6 bases). With 5 bases removed from V and 5 bases from J, the gap between germline ends came to 13 bases. Germline V CDR1 and CDR2: MNHEY, SMNVEV (reference sequence). This CDR3 contains 13 residues.

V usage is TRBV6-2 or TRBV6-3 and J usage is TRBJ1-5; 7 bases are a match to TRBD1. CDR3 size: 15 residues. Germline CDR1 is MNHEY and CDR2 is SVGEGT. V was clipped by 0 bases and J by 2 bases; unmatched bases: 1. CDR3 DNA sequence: TGTGCCAGCAGTTACTCAGGGGGCCGCAATCAGCCCCAGCATTTT. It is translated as CASSYSGGRNQPQHF.

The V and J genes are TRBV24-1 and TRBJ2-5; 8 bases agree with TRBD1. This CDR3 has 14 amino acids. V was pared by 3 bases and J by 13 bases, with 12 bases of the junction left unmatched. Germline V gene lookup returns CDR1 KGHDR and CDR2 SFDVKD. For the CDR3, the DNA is TGTGCCACCAGTGATCAGGACAGGGTCGGGCCCGCGTACTTC. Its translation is CATSDQDRVGPAYF.

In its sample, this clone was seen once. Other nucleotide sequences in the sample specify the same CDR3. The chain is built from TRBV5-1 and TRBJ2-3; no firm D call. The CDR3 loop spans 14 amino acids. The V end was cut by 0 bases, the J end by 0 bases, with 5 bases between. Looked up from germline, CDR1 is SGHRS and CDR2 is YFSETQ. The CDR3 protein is CASSLGQSTDTQYF. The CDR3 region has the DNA TGCGCCAGCAGCTTGGGCCAGAGCACAGATACGCAGTATTTT.

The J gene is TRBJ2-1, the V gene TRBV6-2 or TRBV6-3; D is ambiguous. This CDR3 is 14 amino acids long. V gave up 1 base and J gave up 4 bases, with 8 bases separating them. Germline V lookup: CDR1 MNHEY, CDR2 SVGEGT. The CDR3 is CASSYFTYYNEQFF. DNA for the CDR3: TGTGCCAGCAGTTACTTTACATATTACAATGAGCAGTTCTTC.

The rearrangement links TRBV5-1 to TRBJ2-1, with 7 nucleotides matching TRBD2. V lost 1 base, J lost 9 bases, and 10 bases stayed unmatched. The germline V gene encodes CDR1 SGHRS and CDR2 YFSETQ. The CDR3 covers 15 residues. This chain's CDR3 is CASSLNPGGSGEQFF. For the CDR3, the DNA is TGCGCCAGCAGCTTGAATCCGGGAGGCTCGGGTGAGCAGTTCTTC.

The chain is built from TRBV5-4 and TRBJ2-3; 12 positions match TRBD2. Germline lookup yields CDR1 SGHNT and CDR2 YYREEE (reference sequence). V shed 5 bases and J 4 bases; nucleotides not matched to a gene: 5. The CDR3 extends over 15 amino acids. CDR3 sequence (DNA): TGTGCCAGCAGTACGACTAGCGGGAGTTCAGATACGCAGTATTTT. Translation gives CASSTTSGSSDTQYF. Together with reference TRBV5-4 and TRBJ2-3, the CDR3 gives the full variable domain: ETGVTQSPTHLIKTRGQQVTLRCSSQSGHNTVSWYQQALGQGPQFIFQYYREEENGRGNFPPRFSGLQFPNYSSELNVNALELDDSALYLCASSTTSGSSDTQYFGPGTRLTVL.

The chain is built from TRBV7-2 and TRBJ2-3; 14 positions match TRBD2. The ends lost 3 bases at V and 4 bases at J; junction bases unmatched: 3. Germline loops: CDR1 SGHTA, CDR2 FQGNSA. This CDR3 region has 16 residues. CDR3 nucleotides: TGTGCCAGCAGCTTTCGACTAGCGGGGGGGGCAGATACGCAGTATTTT. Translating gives CASSFRLAGGADTQYF.

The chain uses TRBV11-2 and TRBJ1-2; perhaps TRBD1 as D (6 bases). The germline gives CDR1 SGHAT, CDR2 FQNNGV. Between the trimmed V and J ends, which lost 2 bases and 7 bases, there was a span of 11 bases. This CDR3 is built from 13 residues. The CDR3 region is CASSLNREGGYTF. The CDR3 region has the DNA TGTGCCAGCAGCTTAAACAGGGAGGGTGGCTACACCTTC.

Written as DNA, the CDR3 is TGTGCCAGTAGTATAGATCTAGGAGCGGCCTACGGCTACACCTTC. Its protein is CASSIDLGAAYGYTF. The chain combines TRBV19 with TRBJ1-2, with unresolved D. Germline assignment: CDR1 LNHDA and CDR2 SQIVND (reference sequence). V was clipped by 0 bases and J by 8 bases, with 16 bases between them. This CDR3 has 15 amino acids.

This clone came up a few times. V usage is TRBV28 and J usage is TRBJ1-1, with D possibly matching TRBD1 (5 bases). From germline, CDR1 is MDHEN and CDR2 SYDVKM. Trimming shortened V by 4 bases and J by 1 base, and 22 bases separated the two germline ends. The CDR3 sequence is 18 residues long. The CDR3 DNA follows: TGTGCCAGCAGTTCCGATAGTTTGAAAGGGGCCCGGAACACTGAAGCTTTCTTT. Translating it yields CASSSDSLKGARNTEAFF. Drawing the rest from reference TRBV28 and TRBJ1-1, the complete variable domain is DVKVTQSSRYLVKRTGEKVFLECVQDMDHENMFWYRQDPGLGLRLIYFSYDVKMKEKGDIPEGYSVSREKKERFSLILESASTNQTSMYLCASSSDSLKGARNTEAFFGQGTRLTVV.

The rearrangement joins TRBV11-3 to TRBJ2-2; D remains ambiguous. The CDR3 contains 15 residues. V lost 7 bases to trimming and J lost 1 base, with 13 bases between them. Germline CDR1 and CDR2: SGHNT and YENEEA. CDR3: CASTRAALNTGELFF. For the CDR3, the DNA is TGTGCCAGCACCCGTGCGGCGTTGAACACCGGGGAGCTGTTTTTT. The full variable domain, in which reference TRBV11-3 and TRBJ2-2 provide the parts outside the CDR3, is EAGVVQSPRYKIIEKKQPVAFWCNPISGHNTLYWYLQNLGQGPELLIRYENEEAVDDSQLPKDRFSAERLKGVDSTLKIQPAELGDSAVYLCASTRAALNTGELFFGEGSRLTVL.

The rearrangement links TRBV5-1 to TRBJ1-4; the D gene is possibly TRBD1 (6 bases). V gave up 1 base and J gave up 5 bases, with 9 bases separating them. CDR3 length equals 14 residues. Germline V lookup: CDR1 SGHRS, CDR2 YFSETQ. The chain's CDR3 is CASSLYGQNEKLFF. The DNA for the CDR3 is TGCGCCAGCAGCTTGTATGGACAGAATGAAAAACTGTTTTTT.

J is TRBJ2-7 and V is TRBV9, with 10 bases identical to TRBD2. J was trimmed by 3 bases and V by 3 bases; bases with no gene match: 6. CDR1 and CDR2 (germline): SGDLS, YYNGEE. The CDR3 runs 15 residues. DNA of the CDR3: TGTGCCAGCAGCGAGGGGACTAGCGTATTCTACGAGCAGTACTTC. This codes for CASSEGTSVFYEQYF.

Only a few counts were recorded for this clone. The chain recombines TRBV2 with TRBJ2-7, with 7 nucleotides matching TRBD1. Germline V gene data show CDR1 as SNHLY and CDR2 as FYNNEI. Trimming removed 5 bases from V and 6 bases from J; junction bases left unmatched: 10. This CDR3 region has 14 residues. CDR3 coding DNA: TGTGCCAGCAGTTCCAGGACAGGCCTAGTCGAGCAGTACTTC. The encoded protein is CASSSRTGLVEQYF.

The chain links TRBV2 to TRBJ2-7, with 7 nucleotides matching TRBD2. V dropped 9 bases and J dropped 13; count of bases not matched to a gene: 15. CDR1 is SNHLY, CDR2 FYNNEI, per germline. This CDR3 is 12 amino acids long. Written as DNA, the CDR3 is TGTGCCAGTGCGCTGGTTTGGGGGGGTCTATACGTC. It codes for CASALVWGGLYV.

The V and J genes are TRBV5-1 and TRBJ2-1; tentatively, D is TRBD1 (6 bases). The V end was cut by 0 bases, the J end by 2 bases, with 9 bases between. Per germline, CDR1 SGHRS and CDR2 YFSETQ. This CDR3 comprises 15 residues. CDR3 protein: CASSLGGTTYNEQFF. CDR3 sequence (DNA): TGCGCCAGCAGCTTGGGTGGGACAACCTACAATGAGCAGTTCTTC.

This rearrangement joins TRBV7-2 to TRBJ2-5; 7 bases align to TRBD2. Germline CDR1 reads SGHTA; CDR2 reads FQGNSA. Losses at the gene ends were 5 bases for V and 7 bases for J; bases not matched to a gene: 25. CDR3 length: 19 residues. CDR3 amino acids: CASSRGGTQASGMDGTQYF. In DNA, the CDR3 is TGTGCCAGCAGCCGGGGTGGGACTCAAGCTAGCGGTATGGATGGGACCCAGTACTTC.

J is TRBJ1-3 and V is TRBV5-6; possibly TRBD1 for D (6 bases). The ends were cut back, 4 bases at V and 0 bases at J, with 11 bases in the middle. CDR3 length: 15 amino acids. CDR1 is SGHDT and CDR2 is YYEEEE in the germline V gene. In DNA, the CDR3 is TGTGCCAGCAGCCGACAGGCTGCCTCTGGAAACACCATATATTTT. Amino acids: CASSRQAASGNTIYF.

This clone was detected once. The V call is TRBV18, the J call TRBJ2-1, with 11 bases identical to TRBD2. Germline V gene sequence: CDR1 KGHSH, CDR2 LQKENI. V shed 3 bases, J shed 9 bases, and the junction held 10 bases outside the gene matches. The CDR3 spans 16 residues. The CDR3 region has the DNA TGTGCCAGCTCACCCCCCGGGACTAGCGGAAACATTGAGCAGTTCTTC. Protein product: CASSPPGTSGNIEQFF.

DNA for the CDR3: TGTGCCAGTAAGGGGACCGGCTGGGACGCGGGATCCCTGAATCAGCCCCAGCATTTT. This codes for CASKGTGWDAGSLNQPQHF. The chain uses TRBV19 and TRBJ1-5; maybe TRBD1 (5 bases). The germline CDR1 and CDR2 sequences are LNHDA and SQIVND (reference sequence). Trimming took off 7 bases at V and 4 bases at J, with 29 bases between the two ends. This CDR3 spans 19 amino acids. The entire variable domain, with the rest obtained from reference TRBV19 and TRBJ1-5, is as follows: DGGITQSPKYLFRKEGQNVTLSCEQNLNHDAMYWYRQDPGQGLRLIYYSQIVNDFQKGDIAEGYSVSREKKESFPLTVTSAQKNPTAFYLCASKGTGWDAGSLNQPQHFGDGTRLSIL.

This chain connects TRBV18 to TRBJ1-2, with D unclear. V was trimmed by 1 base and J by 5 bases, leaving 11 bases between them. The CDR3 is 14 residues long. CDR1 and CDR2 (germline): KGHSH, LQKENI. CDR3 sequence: CASSPRQSWYGYTF. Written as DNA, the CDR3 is TGTGCCAGCTCACCACGCCAGTCTTGGTATGGCTACACCTTC.

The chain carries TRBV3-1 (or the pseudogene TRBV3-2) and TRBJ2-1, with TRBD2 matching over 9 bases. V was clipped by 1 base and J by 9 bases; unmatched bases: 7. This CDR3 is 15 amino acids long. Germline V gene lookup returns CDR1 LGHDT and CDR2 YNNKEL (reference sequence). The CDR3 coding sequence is TGTGCCAGCAGCCAAGTGATAGCGGGAGAGGGTGAGCAGTTCTTC. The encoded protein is CASSQVIAGEGEQFF.

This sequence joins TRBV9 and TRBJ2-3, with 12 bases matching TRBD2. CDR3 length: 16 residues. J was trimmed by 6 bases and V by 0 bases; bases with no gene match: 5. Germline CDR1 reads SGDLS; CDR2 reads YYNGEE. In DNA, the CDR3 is TGTGCCAGCAGCGTAGCGGCTAGCGGGAGGGGTGATACGCAGTATTTT. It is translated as CASSVAASGRGDTQYF.

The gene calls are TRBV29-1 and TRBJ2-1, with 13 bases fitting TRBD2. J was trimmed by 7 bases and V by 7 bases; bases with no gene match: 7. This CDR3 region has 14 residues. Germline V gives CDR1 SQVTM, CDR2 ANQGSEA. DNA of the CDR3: TGCAGCGCTGAGGGACTAGCGGGATTAAATGAGCAGTTCTTC. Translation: CSAEGLAGLNEQFF.

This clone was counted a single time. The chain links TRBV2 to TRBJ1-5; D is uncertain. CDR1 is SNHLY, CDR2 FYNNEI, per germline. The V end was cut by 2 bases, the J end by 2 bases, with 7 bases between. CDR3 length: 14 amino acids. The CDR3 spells CASSERVGNQPQHF. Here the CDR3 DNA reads TGTGCCAGCAGTGAACGAGTCGGCAATCAGCCCCAGCATTTT.

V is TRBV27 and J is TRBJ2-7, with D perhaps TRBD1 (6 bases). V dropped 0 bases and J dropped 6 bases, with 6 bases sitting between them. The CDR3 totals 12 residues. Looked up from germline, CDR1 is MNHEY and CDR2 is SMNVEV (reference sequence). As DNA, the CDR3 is TGTGCCAGCAGTTTATCGGGGGCCGAGCAGTACTTC. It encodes CASSLSGAEQYF.

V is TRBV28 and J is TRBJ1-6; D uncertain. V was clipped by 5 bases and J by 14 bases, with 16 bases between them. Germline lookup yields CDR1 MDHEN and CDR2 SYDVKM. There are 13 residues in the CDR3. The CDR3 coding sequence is TGTGCCAGCAGTCGAGGACTGGCTCTCGCCCTCCACTTT. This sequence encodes CASSRGLALALHF.

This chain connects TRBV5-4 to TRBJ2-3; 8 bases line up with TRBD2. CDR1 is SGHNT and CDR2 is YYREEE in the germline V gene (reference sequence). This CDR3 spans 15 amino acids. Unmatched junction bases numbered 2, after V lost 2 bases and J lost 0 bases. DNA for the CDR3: TGTGCCAGCAGCTTCTCTAGCGGGAGCACAGATACGCAGTATTTT. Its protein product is CASSFSSGSTDTQYF.